The next 27 T cell receptor beta chains were all read from a single sample in a study of cytomegalovirus exposure and HLA in healthy donors. Primers included in the PCR were 60 Vbeta and 13 Jbeta primers. Only in-frame clones appear in the TCRdb table, and some are missing; sequencing was by immunoSEQ multiplex PCR. The sample holds 160,000 or so clones, 78% seen once. Material: PBMCs. These receptors originate from a male donor in good health and CMV-seronegative.

As DNA, the CDR3 is TGTGCCAGCAGTCCACAGGGGGGGGATGCTAACTATGGCTACACCTTC. Protein product: CASSPQGGDANYGYTF. V and J are TRBV2 and TRBJ1-2, with TRBD1 matching over 8 bases. Per germline, CDR1 SNHLY and CDR2 FYNNEI. The V and J ends lost 5 bases and 0 bases, in that order; junction bases with no gene match: 8. The CDR3 spans 16 residues.

This clone was seen a single time. The chain links TRBV7-3 to TRBJ1-2, with 9 bases lining up with TRBD1. V lost 5 bases and J lost 5; bases outside the gene matches: 9. The CDR3 has 15 residues. Germline-derived CDR1 and CDR2 are SGHTA and FQGTGA. The chain's CDR3 is CASSNNPGQGYGYTF. In DNA, the CDR3 is TGTGCCAGCAGCAATAACCCCGGACAGGGGTATGGCTACACCTTC.

V gene TRBV28 combines with J gene TRBJ1-2; D may be TRBD1 (6 bases). The CDR3 runs to 16 residues. The V gene's germline CDR1 is MDHEN and CDR2 SYDVKM. V lost 1 base and J lost 4, with 16 bases in between. The CDR3 DNA reads TGTGCCAGCAGTTTATCCCTTACAGGGCAGGGCTATGGCTACACCTTC. It codes for CASSLSLTGQGYGYTF.

The rearrangement links TRBV6-5 to TRBJ1-5; D remains ambiguous. The CDR3 is made up of 13 amino acids. V was clipped by 0 bases and J by 6 bases, with 6 bases between them. Germline CDR1 is MNHEY and CDR2 is SVGAGI. CDR3 sequence: CASSYSEGQPQHF. In DNA form, the CDR3 reads TGTGCCAGCAGTTACTCCGAGGGTCAGCCCCAGCATTTT.

This clone occurred once. This chain uses TRBV10-2 with TRBJ1-1; no definite D call. Looked up from germline, CDR1 is WSHSY and CDR2 is SAAADI. This CDR3 comprises 13 residues. Trimming removed 2 bases from V and 0 bases from J, with 4 bases in between. This CDR3 is CASSEVVNTEAFF. CDR3 sequence (DNA): TGCGCCAGCAGTGAGGTAGTGAACACTGAAGCTTTCTTT.

J is TRBJ2-3 and V is TRBV4-1, with TRBD1 matching 10 bases. The CDR3 consists of 17 residues. Germline-derived CDR1 and CDR2 are MGHRA and YSYEKL. Trimming took 6 bases from V and 4 from J; bases not matched to a gene: 13. The CDR3 nucleotides read TGCGCCAGCAGTCAAAGCCCGACAGGGGGCTTTTCAGATACGCAGTATTTT. Protein sequence: CASSQSPTGGFSDTQYF.

The chain links TRBV4-2 to TRBJ2-3; 10 bases are a match to TRBD2. The CDR3 is 16 residues long. CDR1 and CDR2 from the germline V gene are LGHNA and YNFKEQ. Losses at the gene ends were 1 base for V and 4 bases for J; bases not matched to a gene: 5. This CDR3 is CASSQAELAGSDTQYF. For the CDR3, the DNA is TGTGCCAGCAGCCAAGCTGAACTAGCGGGGTCAGATACGCAGTATTTT.

The chain combines TRBV27 with TRBJ2-7; D possibly corresponds to TRBD1 (5 bases). The CDR3 spans 14 residues. Germline V lookup: CDR1 MNHEY, CDR2 SMNVEV (reference sequence). The ends were cut back, 3 bases at V and 2 bases at J, with 11 bases in the middle. The DNA for the CDR3 is TGTGCCAGCAGTTTTCAGGGCCCCACCTACGAGCAGTACTTC. This codes for CASSFQGPTYEQYF.

This sequence joins TRBV28 and TRBJ1-1; D not certain. The CDR3 is 13 amino acids. The V and J ends lost 5 bases and 3 bases respectively, with 10 bases between them. Per the germline V gene, CDR1 is MDHEN and CDR2 is SYDVKM. CDR3 DNA: TGTGCCAGCAGTAACCGGGAGTACACTGAAGCTTTCTTT. Its translation: CASSNREYTEAFF. The full variable domain, with the rest looked up from reference TRBV28 and TRBJ1-1, is DVKVTQSSRYLVKRTGEKVFLECVQDMDHENMFWYRQDPGLGLRLIYFSYDVKMKEKGDIPEGYSVSREKKERFSLILESASTNQTSMYLCASSNREYTEAFFGQGTRLTVV.

This chain links TRBV7-2 with TRBJ2-7; D gene unclear. Germline-derived CDR1 and CDR2 are SGHTA and FQGNSA. This CDR3 is 12 amino acids long. With 0 bases removed from V and 5 bases from J, the gap between germline ends came to 5 bases. This chain's CDR3 is CASSLASHEQYF. The CDR3, as DNA: TGTGCCAGCAGCTTAGCGTCTCACGAGCAGTACTTC.

The V and J genes are TRBV15 and TRBJ2-2; TRBD1 agrees at 7 bases. Unmatched junction bases numbered 10, after V lost 4 bases and J lost 5 bases. Germline CDR1 and CDR2: LNHNV and YYDKDF (reference sequence). This CDR3 is 16 amino acids long. CDR3 loop: CATSKGGRVGTGELFF. Written as DNA, the CDR3 is TGTGCCACCAGCAAAGGGGGCAGGGTTGGTACCGGGGAGCTGTTTTTT. Variable domain in full (rest from reference TRBV15 and TRBJ2-2): DAMVIQNPRYQVTQFGKPVTLSCSQTLNHNVMYWYQQKSSQAPKLLFHYYDKDFNNEADTPDNFQSRRPNTSFCFLDIRSPGLGDTAMYLCATSKGGRVGTGELFFGEGSRLTVL.

The genes are TRBV19 and TRBJ1-1, with D possibly being TRBD1 (6 bases). In germline, CDR1 is LNHDA, CDR2 SQIVND (reference sequence). The CDR3 runs to 15 residues. Trimming shortened V by 6 bases and J by 6 bases, and 20 bases separated the two germline ends. The chain's CDR3 is CASREGPTGWSEAFF. CDR3 in DNA: TGTGCCAGTAGAGAGGGACCGACAGGTTGGTCTGAAGCTTTCTTT.

The chain carries TRBV7-8 and TRBJ1-1; TRBD1 matches 7 bases. The CDR3 covers 15 residues. J was trimmed by 2 bases and V by 5 bases; bases with no gene match: 8. Germline loops: CDR1 SGHVS, CDR2 FQNEAQ. The CDR3 reads CASSPLEGANTEAFF. The CDR3 nucleotides read TGTGCCAGCAGCCCTCTAGAGGGGGCCAACACTGAAGCTTTCTTT.

V is TRBV5-8 and J is TRBJ1-2; the match to TRBD1 covers 9 bases. This CDR3 has 12 amino acids. The V segment lost 5 bases and the J segment 8 bases; nucleotides outside the gene matches: 4. The germline V gene has CDR1 SGHTS and CDR2 YDEGEE. The CDR3 is CASRLDRGGYTF. CDR3 nucleotide sequence: TGTGCCAGCAGGCTGGACAGGGGCGGCTACACCTTC.

The genes are TRBV7-9 and TRBJ2-7; 7 bases line up with TRBD1. Germline V gives CDR1 SEHNR, CDR2 FQNEAQ (reference sequence). The CDR3 spans 16 residues. With 5 bases clipped from V and 2 bases from J, the junction kept 12 bases outside the gene matches. In DNA form, the CDR3 reads TGTGCCAGCAGCGCATTGGGACAGCCAAAGACCTACGAGCAGTACTTC. Protein sequence: CASSALGQPKTYEQYF. The entire variable domain, with the rest obtained from reference TRBV7-9 and TRBJ2-7, is as follows: DTGVSQNPRHKITKRGQNVTFRCDPISEHNRLYWYRQTLGQGPEFLTYFQNEAQLEKSRLLSDRFSAERPKGSFSTLEIQRTEQGDSAMYLCASSALGQPKTYEQYFGPGTRLTVT.

This clone came up a few times. V is TRBV27 and J is TRBJ2-2, with D possibly TRBD2 on 7 matching bases. This CDR3 has 17 amino acids. Germline assignment: CDR1 MNHEY and CDR2 SMNVEV (reference sequence). Trimming cost V 5 bases and J 5 bases, with 21 bases left between them. CDR3 DNA: TGTGCCAGCAGTCCCCTGAGGGGGGAGGGCCGGACCGGGGAGCTGTTTTTT. Encoded protein: CASSPLRGEGRTGELFF.

This rearrangement joins TRBV5-6 to TRBJ2-7; 7 bases match TRBD2. V lost 4 bases and J lost 5; bases outside the gene matches: 12. The CDR3 covers 15 residues. The V gene's germline CDR1 is SGHDT and CDR2 YYEEEE. CDR3 residues: CASSPLGEGNHEQYF. In DNA form, the CDR3 reads TGTGCCAGCAGCCCCTTGGGGGAGGGCAATCACGAGCAGTACTTC.

The V call is TRBV4-2, the J call TRBJ2-5, with 13 positions matching TRBD2. The CDR3 runs 18 residues. The V gene's germline CDR1 is LGHNA and CDR2 YNFKEQ. The V and J ends lost 4 bases and 3 bases, in that order; junction bases with no gene match: 11. CDR3 in amino acids: CASSPETGTSGAEETQYF. The CDR3 coding sequence is TGTGCCAGCAGCCCTGAAACCGGGACTAGCGGGGCAGAAGAGACCCAGTACTTC.

This clone was seen more than once but under ten times. The chain couples TRBV5-1 to TRBJ2-1; TRBD2 matches 8 bases. The germline V gene encodes CDR1 SGHRS and CDR2 YFSETQ. This CDR3 is built from 16 residues. The V segment lost 4 bases and the J segment 0 bases; nucleotides outside the gene matches: 6. CDR3 DNA sequence: TGCGCCAGCAGCCCGAAGCGGGGGACCTCCTACAATGAGCAGTTCTTC. Translation: CASSPKRGTSYNEQFF.

The chain uses TRBV5-1 and TRBJ2-1; a weak D match, TRBD1 (6 bases). The CDR3 has 15 amino acids. V shed 4 bases and J shed 6 bases, with 17 bases lying between them. CDR1 and CDR2 from the germline V gene are SGHRS and YFSETQ. The CDR3, as DNA: TGCGCCAGCAGCCCTAGCTTGGGGGCTATCAATGAGCAGTTCTTC. It encodes CASSPSLGAINEQFF.

CDR3 DNA: TGTGCCAGCAGTTACCGGGTCCCTCGATCAAGTATGAACACTGAAGCTTTCTTT. It codes for CASSYRVPRSSMNTEAFF. This chain links TRBV6-7 with TRBJ1-1; D is undetermined. TRBV6-7 is an ORF, with its function uncertain. V was clipped by 2 bases and J by 0 bases, with 19 bases between them. CDR3 length: 18 residues.

The rearrangement links TRBV6-5 to TRBJ1-4; 9 nucleotides match TRBD1. Germline assignment: CDR1 MNHEY and CDR2 SVGAGI. The CDR3 extends over 15 amino acids. Trimming at V came to 5 bases and at J to 5 bases, leaving 6 bases not matched to a gene. CDR3 sequence: CASSQRQGGNEKLFF. DNA for the CDR3: TGTGCCAGCAGTCAAAGACAGGGGGGAAATGAAAAACTGTTTTTT.

Only a few counts were recorded for this clone. This CDR3 is CASSELAGNTDTQYF. The CDR3 region has the DNA TGTGCCAGCAGCGAACTAGCGGGGAACACAGATACGCAGTATTTT. The genes are TRBV7-3 and TRBJ2-3; 10 bases align to TRBD2. After removal of 5 bases from V and 2 bases from J, the junction contained 4 bases not matched to a gene. The germline gives CDR1 SGHTA, CDR2 FQGTGA. The CDR3 is 15 amino acids.

The chain uses TRBV2 and TRBJ2-7; TRBD2 is a possible D gene (6 bases). Trimming took off 5 bases at V and 5 bases at J, with 10 bases between the two ends. The CDR3 length is 12 residues. Germline values: CDR1 SNHLY, CDR2 FYNNEI. CDR3 sequence: CASSRTTHEQYF. In DNA form, the CDR3 reads TGTGCCAGCAGTAGGACTACCCACGAGCAGTACTTC. Supplemented by reference TRBV2 and TRBJ2-7, the full variable domain reads EPEVTQTPSHQVTQMGQEVILRCVPISNHLYFYWYRQILGQKVEFLVSFYNNEISEKSEIFDDQFSVERPDGSNFTLKIRSTKLEDSAMYFCASSRTTHEQYFGPGTRLTVT.

The chain joins TRBV5-4 to TRBJ2-2; 11 bases agree with TRBD2. The V gene end was trimmed by 4 bases and the J gene end by 7 bases; junction bases not matched to a gene: 6. The CDR3 spans 15 residues. Germline lookup yields CDR1 SGHNT and CDR2 YYREEE (reference sequence). In DNA form, the CDR3 reads TGTGCCAGCAGCAGACTAGCGGGGCCCTTCGGGGAGCTGTTTTTT. Residues: CASSRLAGPFGELFF.

The count of this clone is one. This chain uses TRBV4-3 with TRBJ2-7; 9 nucleotides match TRBD1. The germline V gene has CDR1 LGHNA and CDR2 YSLEER. This CDR3 has 15 amino acids. V trimming: 2 bases; J trimming: 0 bases; junction bases outside the gene matches: 2. This chain's CDR3 is CASSQRQGGSYEQYF. DNA of the CDR3: TGCGCCAGCAGCCAACGACAGGGGGGCTCCTACGAGCAGTACTTC.

V usage is TRBV18 and J usage is TRBJ1-3, with 8 bases aligning to TRBD1. The CDR3 spans 14 residues. The ends lost 3 bases at V and 2 bases at J; junction bases unmatched: 0. In germline, CDR1 is KGHSH, CDR2 LQKENI. CDR3 in DNA: TGTGCCAGCTCACCGACAGGGGCTGGAAACACCATATATTTT. Residues: CASSPTGAGNTIYF.